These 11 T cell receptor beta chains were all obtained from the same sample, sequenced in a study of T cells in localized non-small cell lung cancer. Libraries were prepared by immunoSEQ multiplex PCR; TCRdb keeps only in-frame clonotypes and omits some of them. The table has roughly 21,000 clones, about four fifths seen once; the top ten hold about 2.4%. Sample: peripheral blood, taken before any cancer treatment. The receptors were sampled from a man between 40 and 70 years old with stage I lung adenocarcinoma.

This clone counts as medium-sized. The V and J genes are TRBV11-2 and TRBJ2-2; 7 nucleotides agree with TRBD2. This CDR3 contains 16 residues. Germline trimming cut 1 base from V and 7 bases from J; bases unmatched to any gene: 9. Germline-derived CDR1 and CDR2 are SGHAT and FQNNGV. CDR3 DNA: TGTGCCAGCAGCTTAGCTTCGTCAGGGAGGGGCGGGGAGCTGTTTTTT. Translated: CASSLASSGRGGELFF. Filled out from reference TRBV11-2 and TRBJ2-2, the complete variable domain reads EAGVAQSPRYKIIEKRQSVAFWCNPISGHATLYWYQQILGQGPKLLIQFQNNGVVDDSQLPKDRFSAERLKGVDSTLKIQPAKLEDSAVYLCASSLASSGRGGELFFGEGSRLTVL.

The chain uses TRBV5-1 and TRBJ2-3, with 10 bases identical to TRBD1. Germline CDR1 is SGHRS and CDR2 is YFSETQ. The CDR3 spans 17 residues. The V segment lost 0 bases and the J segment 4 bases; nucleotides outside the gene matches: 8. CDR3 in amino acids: CASSLVGQGSSADTQYF. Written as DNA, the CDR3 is TGCGCCAGCAGCTTGGTGGGACAGGGGAGTTCCGCAGATACGCAGTATTTT.

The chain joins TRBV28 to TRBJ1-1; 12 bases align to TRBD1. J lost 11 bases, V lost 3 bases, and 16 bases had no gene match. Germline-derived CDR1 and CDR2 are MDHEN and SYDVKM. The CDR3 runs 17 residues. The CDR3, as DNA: TGTGCCAGCAGTTTGGGGACCGGGACAGGGGGCCTCCAAGGGGCTTTCTTT. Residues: CASSLGTGTGGLQGAFF.

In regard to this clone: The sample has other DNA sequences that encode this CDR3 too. The CDR3 loop is CASSPGTGDEQYF. The CDR3 nucleotides read TGTGCCAGCTCACCAGGGACAGGGGACGAGCAGTACTTC. The chain recombines TRBV18 with TRBJ2-7, with 10 nucleotides matching TRBD1. Unmatched junction bases numbered 0, after V lost 2 bases and J lost 5 bases. The germline gives CDR1 KGHSH, CDR2 LQKENI. CDR3 length: 13 residues.

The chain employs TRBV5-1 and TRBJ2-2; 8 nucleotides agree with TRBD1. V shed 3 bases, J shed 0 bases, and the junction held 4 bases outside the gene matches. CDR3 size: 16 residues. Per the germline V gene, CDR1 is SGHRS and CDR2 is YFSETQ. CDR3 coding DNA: TGCGCCAGCAGCTCTGACAGGGGTACGAACACCGGGGAGCTGTTTTTT. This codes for CASSSDRGTNTGELFF.

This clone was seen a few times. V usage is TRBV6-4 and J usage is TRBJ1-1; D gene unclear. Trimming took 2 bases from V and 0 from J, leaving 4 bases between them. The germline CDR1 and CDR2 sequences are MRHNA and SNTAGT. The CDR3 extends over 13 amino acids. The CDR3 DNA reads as TGTGCCAGCAGTGACGCAATGAACACTGAAGCTTTCTTT. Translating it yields CASSDAMNTEAFF.

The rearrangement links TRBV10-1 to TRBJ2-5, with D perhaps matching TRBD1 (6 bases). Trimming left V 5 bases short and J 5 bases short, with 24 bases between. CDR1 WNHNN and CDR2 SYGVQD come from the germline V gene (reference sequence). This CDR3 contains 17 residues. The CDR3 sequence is CASSNRGGPLEGETQYF. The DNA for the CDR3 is TGCGCCAGCAGTAACCGTGGGGGCCCGCTCGAGGGGGAGACCCAGTACTTC.

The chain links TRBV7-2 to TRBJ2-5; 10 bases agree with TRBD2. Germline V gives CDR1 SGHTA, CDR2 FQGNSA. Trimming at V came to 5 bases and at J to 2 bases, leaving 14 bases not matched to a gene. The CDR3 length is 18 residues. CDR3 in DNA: TGTGCCAGCAGCCGGGCCGCTGGAGTAGCGGGAGGACAAGAGACCCAGTACTTC. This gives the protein CASSRAAGVAGGQETQYF.

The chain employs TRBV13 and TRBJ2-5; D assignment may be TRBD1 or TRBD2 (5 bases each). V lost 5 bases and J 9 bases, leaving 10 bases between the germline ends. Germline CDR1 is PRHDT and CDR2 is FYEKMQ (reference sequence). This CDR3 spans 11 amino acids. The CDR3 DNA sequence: TGTGCCAGCAGCCCACAGGAGGCCCAGTACTTC. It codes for CASSPQEAQYF.

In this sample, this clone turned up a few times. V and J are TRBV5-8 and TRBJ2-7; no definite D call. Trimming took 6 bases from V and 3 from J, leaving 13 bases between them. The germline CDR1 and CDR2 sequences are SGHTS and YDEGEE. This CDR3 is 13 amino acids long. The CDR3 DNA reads TGTGCCAGCATCCTAAGCCCGGGCTACGAGCAGTACTTC. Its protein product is CASILSPGYEQYF. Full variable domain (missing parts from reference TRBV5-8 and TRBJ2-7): EAGVTQSPTHLIKTRGQQATLRCSPISGHTSVYWYQQALGLGLQFLLWYDEGEERNRGNFPPRFSGRQFPNYSSELNVNALELEDSALYLCASILSPGYEQYFGPGTRLTVT.

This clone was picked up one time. Here the CDR3 reads CATSRGKQGSYEQYF. In DNA, the CDR3 is TGTGCCACCAGCAGAGGGAAACAGGGCTCCTACGAGCAGTACTTC. The chain employs TRBV15 and TRBJ2-7; a possible D gene is TRBD1 (6 bases). The germline V gene has CDR1 LNHNV and CDR2 YYDKDF (reference sequence). The V end lost 1 base, the J end lost 0 bases, and 10 bases lay between the germline ends. The CDR3 totals 15 residues.